The 25 T cell receptor beta chains presented below share a single source sample, sequenced in a study of CD8 T cells in ankylosing spondylitis. Study-wide points: Ankylosing spondylitis blood appeared to carry a characteristic TCR beta motif of roughly 8 highly homologous variants.

One entry per CDR3 protein, called by TCRdb with MiXCR from the 5' RACE reads. The table shows around 770,000 distinct CDR3 sequences, with about 12% occurring only once. These TCRs' antigens remain unknown. Sample: blood, either unsorted or a sorted T cell fraction (not recorded which). These receptors originate from a male donor with ankylosing spondylitis.

This clonotype has ten or more counts. The rearrangement joins TRBV7-2 to TRBJ1-2, with unresolved D. The CDR3 covers 13 residues. V was pared by 5 bases and J by 4 bases, with 11 bases between. CDR1 is SGHTA and CDR2 is FQGNSA in the germline V gene. Here the CDR3 DNA reads TGTGCCAGCAGCCCCGGGAGGGTCTATGGCTACACCTTC. Translation gives CASSPGRVYGYTF.

The chain has TRBV4-3 and TRBJ1-2, with unresolved D. This CDR3 region has 15 residues. V was shortened by 4 bases and J by 7 bases, with 19 bases between the two germline ends. Germline CDR1 reads LGHNA; CDR2 reads YSLEER. This CDR3 reads CASSPLPRPGSGYTF. CDR3 nucleotides: TGCGCCAGCAGCCCATTACCAAGGCCCGGGTCTGGCTACACCTTC.

The CDR3 region has the DNA TGTGCCAGCAGCCAAGTCCGCACTAGCGGGGGGGACAATGAGCAGTTCTTC. Translating gives CASSQVRTSGGDNEQFF. The chain employs TRBV4-2 and TRBJ2-1; 13 nucleotides line up with TRBD2. CDR1 is LGHNA, CDR2 YNFKEQ, per germline. CDR3 length: 17 residues. V dropped 1 base and J dropped 5; count of bases not matched to a gene: 5.

This chain joins TRBV4-2 and TRBJ2-4; TRBD2 aligns across 7 bases. V lost 1 base to trimming and J lost 8 bases; unmatched junction nucleotides: 8. The germline CDR1 and CDR2 sequences are LGHNA and YNFKEQ. The CDR3 is made up of 15 amino acids. CDR3 bases: TGTGCCAGCAGCCAAGTTGGTGTTGGGGGGGACATTCAGTACTTC. Encoded protein: CASSQVGVGGDIQYF.

This chain joins TRBV28 and TRBJ2-5; D is ambiguous. The V end lost 5 bases, the J end lost 4 bases, and 23 bases lay between the germline ends. Germline values: CDR1 MDHEN, CDR2 SYDVKM. There are 17 residues in the CDR3. The CDR3 sequence is CASSPPTDTFMGETQYF. DNA of the CDR3: TGTGCCAGCAGTCCCCCGACGGATACTTTTATGGGAGAGACCCAGTACTTC.

This clonotype came up a few times. This sequence joins TRBV20-1 and TRBJ2-3, with 12 bases aligning to TRBD2. This CDR3 comprises 15 residues. Germline V lookup: CDR1 DFQATT, CDR2 SNEGSKA (reference sequence). The trim removed 3 bases at V and 4 bases at J, leaving 5 bases unmatched. The CDR3 sequence: CSASNSSGRADTQYF. Written as DNA, the CDR3 is TGCAGTGCTAGTAATTCTAGCGGGAGGGCAGATACGCAGTATTTT.

This clonotype occurred a few times. The genes are TRBV27 and TRBJ2-1; 7 positions agree with TRBD2. CDR3 length: 13 amino acids. V lost 10 bases to trimming and J lost 4 bases; unmatched junction nucleotides: 7. Germline-derived CDR1 and CDR2 are MNHEY and SMNVEV (reference sequence). CDR3 bases: TGTGCCATCAAAGCGGGACCTTACAATGAGCAGTTCTTC. This encodes CAIKAGPYNEQFF.

The chain couples TRBV18 to TRBJ1-1; D is perhaps TRBD1 (5 bases). The V gene's germline CDR1 is KGHSH and CDR2 LQKENI. CDR3 length equals 14 residues. V was shortened by 4 bases and J by 3 bases, with 12 bases between the two germline ends. CDR3 protein: CASSQGMGDTEAFF. For the CDR3, the DNA is TGTGCCAGCTCACAGGGGATGGGGGACACTGAAGCTTTCTTT. Full variable domain (rest looked up from reference TRBV18 and TRBJ1-1): NAGVMQNPRHLVRRRGQEARLRCSPMKGHSHVYWYRQLPEEGLKFMVYLQKENIIDESGMPKERFSAEFPKEGPSILRIQQVVRGDSAAYFCASSQGMGDTEAFFGQGTRLTVV.

This clonotype was seen at least ten times. This chain connects TRBV3-1 to TRBJ1-6; 7 bases line up with TRBD1. Germline CDR1 LGHDT, CDR2 YNNKEL (reference sequence). V gave up 4 bases and J gave up 7 bases; unmatched junction bases: 4. This CDR3 spans 14 amino acids. CDR3 nucleotide sequence: TGTGCCAGCAGCCCCTCAGGGGGAAATTCACCCCTCCACTTT. As protein: CASSPSGGNSPLHF.

CDR3 sequence (DNA): TGCGCCAGCAGTGATTGGGCGGGAGGGCCGATGGAGCAGTACTTC. This encodes CASSDWAGGPMEQYF. The rearrangement joins TRBV10-2 to TRBJ2-7; the match to TRBD2 covers 9 bases. The CDR3 is 15 residues long. Germline lookup yields CDR1 WSHSY and CDR2 SAAADI. With 3 bases clipped from V and 7 bases from J, the junction kept 10 bases outside the gene matches.

This clonotype was seen repeatedly, ten times or more. This chain connects TRBV4-3 to TRBJ1-5; the match to TRBD1 covers 7 bases. Germline CDR1 reads LGHNA; CDR2 reads YSLEER. CDR3 length: 15 residues. V was pared by 2 bases and J by 4 bases, with 5 bases of the junction left unmatched. The CDR3 region has the DNA TGCGCCAGCAGCCAAACCGGGACAGCGAATCAGCCCCAGCATTTT. Translated: CASSQTGTANQPQHF.

This clonotype was counted between two and nine times. The CDR3 bases are TGCGCCAGCAGCCCGCATCAGGGGACGACCGTCGATGGCTACACCTTC. This sequence encodes CASSPHQGTTVDGYTF. The chain uses TRBV4-3 and TRBJ1-2; tentative D call: TRBD1 (6 bases). The ends were cut back, 4 bases at V and 6 bases at J, with 21 bases in the middle. CDR3 length: 16 residues. Germline V gene data show CDR1 as LGHNA and CDR2 as YSLEER.

The V call is TRBV6-2 or TRBV6-3, the J call TRBJ2-3; 11 bases agree with TRBD2. CDR3 length equals 13 residues. Losses at the gene ends were 6 bases for V and 11 bases for J; bases not matched to a gene: 7. Per germline, CDR1 MNHEY and CDR2 SVGEGT. The CDR3 protein is CASSPRLAGGQYF. The DNA of the CDR3 is TGTGCCAGCAGCCCTCGTCTAGCGGGGGGGCAGTATTTT.

This clonotype has a handful of counts. V gene TRBV5-1 combines with J gene TRBJ2-7; 9 bases map to TRBD1. The trim removed 5 bases at V and 3 bases at J, leaving 9 bases unmatched. CDR3 length: 15 amino acids. Germline loops: CDR1 SGHRS, CDR2 YFSETQ. CDR3 in amino acids: CASRTGTGIYYEQYF. The CDR3, as DNA: TGCGCCAGCAGAACCGGGACAGGGATTTACTACGAGCAGTACTTC.

This chain links TRBV5-5 with TRBJ2-7; D unclear. The CDR3 loop spans 14 amino acids. The ends were cut back, 0 bases at V and 3 bases at J, with 10 bases in the middle. Per germline, CDR1 SGHKS and CDR2 YYEKEE (reference sequence). CDR3 in DNA: TGTGCCAGCAGCTTGGAAAACTATTTCTACGAGCAGTACTTC. Amino acids: CASSLENYFYEQYF.

This clonotype was counted many times. The J gene is TRBJ1-2, the V gene TRBV28; 8 bases agree with TRBD1. The trim removed 2 bases at V and 12 bases at J, leaving 11 bases unmatched. The V gene's germline CDR1 is MDHEN and CDR2 SYDVKM. This CDR3 spans 14 amino acids. In DNA, the CDR3 is TGTGCCAGCAGTTTACCGGACAGGGCCCTCGATAACACCTTC. Its protein product is CASSLPDRALDNTF.

This clonotype was seen only a few times. The chain has TRBV7-9 and TRBJ2-3; the match to TRBD2 covers 7 bases. V gave up 6 bases and J gave up 0 bases; unmatched junction bases: 3. The CDR3 is made up of 14 amino acids. Germline CDR1 reads SEHNR; CDR2 reads FQNEAQ (reference sequence). In nucleotides, the CDR3 is TGTGCCAGCAGGGTTAGCGGGAGCACAGATACGCAGTATTTT. This codes for CASRVSGSTDTQYF.

This clonotype has a handful of counts. The rearrangement links TRBV18 to TRBJ2-5; D not resolved. Germline V gene sequence: CDR1 KGHSH, CDR2 LQKENI. This CDR3 region has 16 residues. V was trimmed by 6 bases and J by 0 bases, leaving 17 bases between them. In DNA, the CDR3 is TGTGCCAGCTCCAAGTGGTACAGCCCGGACCAAGAGACCCAGTACTTC. Its translation is CASSKWYSPDQETQYF.

The J gene is TRBJ2-5, the V gene TRBV7-2, with 7 positions matching TRBD2. The germline gives CDR1 SGHTA, CDR2 FQGNSA. V dropped 1 base and J dropped 2; count of bases not matched to a gene: 4. The CDR3 is made up of 15 amino acids. The CDR3 region is CASSLERDLQETQYF. Here the CDR3 DNA reads TGTGCCAGCAGCTTAGAGCGGGACTTACAAGAGACCCAGTACTTC.

This clonotype has only a few counts. V is TRBV12-3 or TRBV12-4 and J is TRBJ1-1; no reliable D call. This CDR3 is 14 amino acids long. Trimming stripped 2 bases from V and 3 bases from J, with 10 bases between. CDR3 sequence: CASSLLAGDTEAFF. The CDR3 DNA follows: TGTGCCAGCAGTTTACTTGCCGGGGACACTGAAGCTTTCTTT.

This clonotype was picked up many times. The chain combines TRBV20-1 with TRBJ2-3; tentative D call: TRBD2 (5 bases). The V gene's germline CDR1 is DFQATT and CDR2 SNEGSKA (reference sequence). V shed 0 bases and J shed 1 base, with 8 bases lying between them. The CDR3 runs 14 residues. The CDR3 region has the DNA TGCAGTGCTAGAGATTGGACTCGCACAGATACGCAGTATTTT. Translating it yields CSARDWTRTDTQYF.

This clonotype was counted many times. The chain carries TRBV12-3 or TRBV12-4 and TRBJ2-1, with TRBD2 identical over 8 bases. The CDR3 totals 16 residues. With 5 bases clipped from V and 8 bases from J, the junction kept 14 bases outside the gene matches. CDR3 nucleotide sequence: TGTGCCAGCAGTCCCCGAGGAACGGGGGGGCCACATGAGCAGTTCTTC. It encodes CASSPRGTGGPHEQFF.

This clonotype came up a few times. The J gene is TRBJ1-2, the V gene TRBV11-2, with TRBD1 identical over 9 bases. V shed 2 bases and J 8 bases; nucleotides not matched to a gene: 18. This CDR3 spans 18 amino acids. CDR1 SGHAT and CDR2 FQNNGV come from the germline V gene. Written as DNA, the CDR3 is TGTGCCAGCAGCTTAAGAGTTCCCCCTGGACAGGGGATACGAGGCTACACCTTC. Protein sequence: CASSLRVPPGQGIRGYTF.

The rearrangement uses TRBV20-1 and TRBJ1-1, with no clear D. CDR3 length: 13 amino acids. Germline CDR1 and CDR2: DFQATT and SNEGSKA (reference sequence). V was pared by 3 bases and J by 0 bases, with 8 bases between. CDR3 in amino acids: CSASSDLNTEAFF. The CDR3 nucleotides are TGCAGTGCTAGTTCGGACCTGAACACTGAAGCTTTCTTT.

This clonotype has ten or more counts. The genes are TRBV5-1 and TRBJ1-1; possible D gene TRBD1, 5 bases. Germline V CDR1 and CDR2: SGHRS, YFSETQ. The CDR3 spans 13 residues. Trimming pared 2 bases from V and 3 bases from J, leaving 8 bases between. The CDR3 DNA reads TGCGCCAGCAGCTTTGAGGGGTACACTGAAGCTTTCTTT. Protein: CASSFEGYTEAFF.